A selection of T cell receptor beta chains follows, all from one sample in a study of Graves' ophthalmopathy and Graves' hyperthyroidism. MiXCR was run by TCRdb on the multiplex PCR reads, yielding one entry per CDR3 protein. The sample contains 400,000 to 450,000 distinct CDR3 sequences, 20% to 25% of which appear only once. Sequencing was performed on peripheral blood. The receptor set was obtained from a young woman with stable Graves' hyperthyroidism. CDR3s include the opening cysteine and the closing phenylalanine or tryptophan. The order of the fields is J gene, V gene, D gene, CDR3 protein. The D gene is left open where the match is weak.

TRBJ2-5	TRBV15	NA	CATSRGGVGVTQYF
TRBJ1-1	TRBV5-1	NA	CASSLEGLNTEAFF
TRBJ2-5	TRBV9	NA	CASSVGPSSQGTETKYF
TRBJ2-7	TRBV12-3/TRBV12-4	TRBD1	CASSSTGVTYEQYF
TRBJ1-1	TRBV19	TRBD1	CASQAGGVGPEAFF
TRBJ2-7	TRBV7-6	TRBD2	CASEVPGLAGVYEQYF
TRBJ2-7	TRBV7-2	TRBD2	CASSSLAGGPDEQYF
TRBJ2-7	TRBV20-1	NA	CSAAGPRFGEQYF
TRBJ1-5	TRBV28	TRBD1	CASNVQGGQPQHF
TRBJ2-7	TRBV6-5	TRBD1	CASSYRRDRNSYEQYF
TRBJ1-1	TRBV5-1	NA	CASSQAGRGEAFF
TRBJ1-6	TRBV19	TRBD1	CASSSPPGTGSNSPLHF
TRBJ1-3	TRBV5-4	NA	CASRPPKGVSGNTIYF
TRBJ2-7	TRBV12-5	NA	CASGFASNGSYEQYF
TRBJ1-5	TRBV29-1	TRBD1	CSGGQGAGQPQHF
TRBJ2-2	TRBV6-4	NA	CASSPGSGAGELFF
TRBJ2-7	TRBV5-1	NA	CASSLGQGREVQYF
TRBJ2-4	TRBV15	TRBD1	CATSRGGQADIQYF
TRBJ2-4	TRBV28	TRBD1	CASSLFFGTGGAGGRAKNIQYF
TRBJ2-2	TRBV7-9	NA	CASRATANTGELFF